This T cell receptor (beta chain) was sequenced for a study of blood T cell repertoires in COVID-19. The J segment lost 3 bases and the V segment lost 4 bases, leaving 3 bases of the junction unmatched. Germline values: CDR1 SGHRS, CDR2 YFSETQ. The CDR3 contains 14 residues. Repertoires were generated with immunoSEQ multiplex PCR, while TCRdb's copy carries only in-frame clones and drops some. The sample contains 45,000 to 55,000 clones, roughly 91% of which appear only once. J is TRBJ2-7 and V is TRBV5-1; 11 nucleotides align to TRBD2. The specimen was peripheral blood. This TCR was recovered from a human donor in a cohort sampled during active COVID-19. The CDR3 DNA sequence: TGCGCCAGCAGCCCGACTAGCGGGAACTACGAGCAGTACTTC. Translating gives CASSPTSGNYEQYF.